This T cell receptor (beta chain) was obtained from a study of kidney transplant recipient with SARS-CoV-2 infection. This clonotype was seen repeatedly, ten times or more. In TCRdb, the reads were re-called with MiXCR into one record per CDR3 protein. The sample yields some 220,000 distinct CDR3 sequences, under 30% seen once. With V trimmed by 5 bases and J by 0 bases, 13 bases remained unmatched. Germline V gives CDR1 MGHRA, CDR2 YSYEKL. The CDR3 has 18 residues. The chain carries TRBV4-1 and TRBJ2-4, with 7 bases aligning to TRBD2. The receptor comes from a male patient between 25 and 39 years old who had COVID-19 and was a kidney transplant recipient. Part of the T cell pool may stem from the graft donor. The material sequenced was a blood sample, taken at baseline and around day 110 from a kidney transplant recipient. The CDR3 nucleotides read TGCGCCAGCAGCTCGGACGGGGCTAGCGGTTTAGCCAAAAACATTCAGTACTTC. It specifies CASSSDGASGLAKNIQYF.